The 18 T cell receptor beta chains below come from one sample, sequenced in a study of blood T cells in healthy people across ages. Sample-barcoded 5' priming and a J-beta primer mix drove a second PCR of roughly 7 to 11 cycles. A single record per CDR3 protein comes from TCRdb applying MiXCR to the 5' RACE reads. The table lists roughly 500,000 distinct CDR3 sequences, 24% of them singletons. These same data were also listed under a study on T cells of mothers and their children.

Source material: blood. The receptors were sampled from a boy between 10 and 17 years old in good health.

Comment on this clonotype: The junction departs from germline at one end; a sequencing error may be responsible. The rearrangement joins TRBV5-1 to TRBJ1-2; 8 positions agree with TRBD1. Germline CDR1 is SGHRS and CDR2 is YFSETQ. The CDR3 consists of 14 residues. This CDR3 is CASSTGQEVYGYTF. In nucleotides, the CDR3 is TGCGCCAGCAGCACGGGACAGGAAGTTTATGGTTACACCTTC.

A few counts support this clonotype. The chain couples TRBV5-1 to TRBJ2-7; TRBD1 or TRBD2 may be the D gene (5 bases each). CDR1 SGHRS and CDR2 YFSETQ come from the germline V gene. V was cut by 2 bases and J by 0 bases, with 21 bases left in between. CDR3 length: 18 amino acids. The CDR3 region is CASSFRGPGTPSSYEQYF. For the CDR3, the DNA is TGCGCCAGCAGCTTCCGGGGCCCCGGTACGCCGAGCTCCTACGAGCAGTACTTC.

This clonotype was picked up a small number of times. The chain links TRBV28 to TRBJ1-5, with D hard to call. CDR1 is MDHEN, CDR2 SYDVKM, per germline. The germline V and J ends were trimmed by 3 bases and 8 bases, with 14 bases remaining between them. The CDR3 covers 14 residues. CDR3 coding DNA: TGTGCCAGCAGTTTGGAGGTTGAAGCCAAGCCCCAGCATTTT. Amino acid sequence: CASSLEVEAKPQHF.

This clonotype was detected only a few times. An end of the junction differs from the germline gene, which may be a read error. This chain uses TRBV7-9 with TRBJ1-4, with a tentative D call TRBD1 (5 bases). CDR1 and CDR2 (germline): SEHNR, FQNEAQ (reference sequence). The CDR3 has 19 amino acids. The CDR3: CSSSHHILDRDGDNEKLFF. As DNA, the CDR3 is TGTTCCAGCAGCCACCACATTTTGGACCGGGACGGAGATAATGAAAAACTGTTTTTT.

This clonotype turned up a few times. The J gene is TRBJ2-5, the V gene TRBV7-9, with D possibly being TRBD1 (5 bases). The J call may be faulty, since TRBJ2-1 better matches the DNA end. The CDR3 has 14 residues. The germline V gene encodes CDR1 SEHNR and CDR2 FQNEAQ (reference sequence). This CDR3 is CASSFAREPNEQFF. The DNA of the CDR3 is TGTGCCAGCAGCTTCGCCAGGGAACCTAATGAGCAGTTCTTC.

This clonotype was counted only a few times. The rearrangement uses TRBV24-1 and TRBJ1-1, with 9 bases matching TRBD1. The CDR3 has 15 residues. CDR1 is KGHDR and CDR2 is SFDVKD in the germline V gene. V shed 4 bases and J 3 bases; nucleotides not matched to a gene: 5. CDR3 in amino acids: CATSEAGTGHTEAFF. CDR3 in DNA: TGTGCCACCAGTGAAGCCGGGACAGGGCACACTGAAGCTTTCTTT.

There are a few counts of this clonotype. The chain employs TRBV7-3 and TRBJ2-5; the D call may be TRBD1 or TRBD2 (5 bases each). With the DNA end fitting TRBJ2-1 better, the J assignment may be wrong. The CDR3 is 13 amino acids. Germline CDR1 and CDR2: SGHTA and FQGTGA. The CDR3 region is CASSLILRGEQFF. The CDR3 DNA reads TGTGCCAGCAGCTTAATATTGAGGGGTGAGCAGTTCTTC.

The genes are TRBV20-1 and TRBJ2-5, with D perhaps given as TRBD1 or TRBD2 (5 bases each). The J call could be wrong; TRBJ2-1 is a better fit for the DNA end. The CDR3 is made up of 16 amino acids. Germline V gene data show CDR1 as DFQATT and CDR2 as SNEGSKA (reference sequence). Here the CDR3 reads CSASSSGTNARNEQFF. CDR3 bases: TGCAGTGCTAGTTCTTCGGGGACGAACGCGCGCAATGAGCAGTTCTTC.

The chain employs TRBV5-1 and TRBJ2-7; 8 positions agree with TRBD1. Trimming removed 1 base from V and 5 bases from J; junction bases left unmatched: 2. CDR3 length: 13 residues. Germline assignment: CDR1 SGHRS and CDR2 YFSETQ. The CDR3: CASSLNRGDEQYF. CDR3 DNA sequence: TGCGCCAGCAGCTTGAACAGGGGGGACGAGCAGTACTTC.

This chain connects TRBV7-9 to TRBJ1-2; D is unresolved. Per the germline V gene, CDR1 is SEHNR and CDR2 is FQNEAQ (reference sequence). Trimming took 1 base from V and 0 from J, leaving 9 bases between them. The CDR3 is made up of 15 amino acids. This CDR3 reads CASSLVAQSNYGYTF. In DNA form, the CDR3 reads TGTGCCAGCAGCTTAGTCGCGCAGTCTAACTATGGCTACACCTTC.

This chain links TRBV27 with TRBJ2-5; 15 nucleotides align to TRBD2. V lost 7 bases and J lost 11; bases outside the gene matches: 8. The CDR3 has 14 residues. Germline-derived CDR1 and CDR2 are MNHEY and SMNVEV (reference sequence). The CDR3 DNA reads TGTGCCAGCAATCCGGGACTAGCGGGAGGATCGCAGTACTTC. This codes for CASNPGLAGGSQYF.

This clonotype occurred a few times. This chain joins TRBV20-1 and TRBJ2-1, with D unclear. Trimming left V 0 bases short and J 7 bases short, with 10 bases between. The CDR3 extends over 13 amino acids. Germline V gives CDR1 DFQATT, CDR2 SNEGSKA (reference sequence). Here the CDR3 reads CSAREFKANEQFF. For the CDR3, the DNA is TGCAGTGCTAGAGAGTTTAAGGCGAATGAGCAGTTCTTC.

This clonotype has more than one count but fewer than ten. The J gene is TRBJ2-1, the V gene TRBV29-1; D is undetermined. TRBJ2-7 explains the end of the DNA better; the J call may be wrong. CDR3 length: 13 amino acids. Germline loops: CDR1 SQVTM, CDR2 ANQGSEA. CDR3 sequence (DNA): TGCAGCGTTGAAGGGGAATACTCCTACGAGCAGTACTTC. Amino acids: CSVEGEYSYEQYF.

This clonotype was counted only a few times. The rearrangement links TRBV6-5 to TRBJ2-7; a possible D gene is TRBD2 (6 bases). Germline assignment: CDR1 MNHEY and CDR2 SVGAGI. V lost 7 bases and J 0 bases, leaving 16 bases between the germline ends. CDR3 length: 15 amino acids. In nucleotides, the CDR3 is TGTGCCAGCAACCCCCAGGCGGGACCCTCCTACGAGCAGTACTTC. This translates into CASNPQAGPSYEQYF.

The sample holds a few counts of this clonotype. The chain couples TRBV20-1 to TRBJ2-1, with D possibly TRBD2 on 6 matching bases. The CDR3 is 14 residues long. V was shortened by 4 bases and J by 0 bases, with 10 bases between the two germline ends. The germline CDR1 and CDR2 sequences are DFQATT and SNEGSKA (reference sequence). The CDR3 loop reads CSANRGSSYNEQFF. CDR3 nucleotides: TGCAGTGCTAATCGGGGGAGCTCCTACAATGAGCAGTTCTTC.

This clonotype was seen more than once but under ten times. This chain connects TRBV24-1 to TRBJ1-4, with D perhaps matching TRBD1 (5 bases). Germline CDR1 is KGHDR and CDR2 is SFDVKD. The CDR3 is made up of 15 amino acids. Trimming stripped 5 bases from V and 0 bases from J, with 9 bases between. CDR3 sequence: CATSAGQATNEKLFF. The DNA of the CDR3 is TGTGCCACCAGTGCCGGACAAGCAACTAATGAAAAACTGTTTTTT.

This clonotype was counted only a few times. The rearrangement uses TRBV7-2 and TRBJ1-1, with D tentatively TRBD1 (6 bases). The CDR3 runs 15 residues. Germline V lookup: CDR1 SGHTA, CDR2 FQGNSA. Trimming removed 1 base at V and 5 bases at J, with 14 bases between. CDR3 DNA sequence: TGTGCCAGCAGCTTAGATCCGGGGGCAGGAACTGAAGCTTTCTTT. It yields the protein CASSLDPGAGTEAFF. Full variable domain (outside the CDR3, taken from reference TRBV7-2 and TRBJ1-1): GAGVSQSPSNKVTEKGKDVELRCDPISGHTALYWYRQSLGQGLEFLIYFQGNSAPDKSGLPSDRFSAERTGGSVSTLTIQRTQQEDSAVYLCASSLDPGAGTEAFFGQGTRLTVV.

This clonotype came up a few times. The CDR3 is CASSPVWPYNEQFF. CDR3 bases: TGCGCCAGCAGTCCCGTGTGGCCCTACAATGAGCAGTTCTTC. The rearrangement links TRBV4-1 to TRBJ2-1; D is unresolved. The germline V gene has CDR1 MGHRA and CDR2 YSYEKL. Between the trimmed V and J ends, which lost 6 bases and 2 bases, there was a span of 11 bases. CDR3 length: 14 amino acids.